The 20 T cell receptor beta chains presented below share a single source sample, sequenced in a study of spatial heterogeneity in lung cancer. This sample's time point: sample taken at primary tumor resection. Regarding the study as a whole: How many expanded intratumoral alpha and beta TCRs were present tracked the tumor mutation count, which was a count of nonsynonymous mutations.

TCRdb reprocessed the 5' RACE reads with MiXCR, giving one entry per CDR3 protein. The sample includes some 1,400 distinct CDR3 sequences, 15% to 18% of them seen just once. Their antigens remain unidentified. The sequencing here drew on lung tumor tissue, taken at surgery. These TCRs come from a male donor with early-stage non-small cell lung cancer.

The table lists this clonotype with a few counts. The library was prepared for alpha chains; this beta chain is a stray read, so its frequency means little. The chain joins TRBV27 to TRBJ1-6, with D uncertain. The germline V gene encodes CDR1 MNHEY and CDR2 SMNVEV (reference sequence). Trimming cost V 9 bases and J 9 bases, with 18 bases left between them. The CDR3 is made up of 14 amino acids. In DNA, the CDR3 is TGTGCCAGTACCGGATCCGGTTTTGCTTCACCCCTCCACTTT. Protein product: CASTGSGFASPLHF.

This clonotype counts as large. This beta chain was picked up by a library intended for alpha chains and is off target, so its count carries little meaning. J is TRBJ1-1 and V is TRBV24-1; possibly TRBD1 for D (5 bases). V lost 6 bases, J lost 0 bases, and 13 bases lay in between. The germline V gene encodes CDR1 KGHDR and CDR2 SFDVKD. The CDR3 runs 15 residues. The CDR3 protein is CATSLGTGMNTEAFF. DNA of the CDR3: TGTGCCACCAGTCTTGGGACGGGTATGAACACTGAAGCTTTCTTT.

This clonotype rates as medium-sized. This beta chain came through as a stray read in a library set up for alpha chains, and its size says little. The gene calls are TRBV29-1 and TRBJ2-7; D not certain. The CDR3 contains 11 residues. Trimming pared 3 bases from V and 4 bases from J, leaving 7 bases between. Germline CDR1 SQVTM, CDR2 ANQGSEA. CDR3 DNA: TGCAGCGTTGATCTAGGGTACGAGCAGTACTTC. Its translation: CSVDLGYEQYF.

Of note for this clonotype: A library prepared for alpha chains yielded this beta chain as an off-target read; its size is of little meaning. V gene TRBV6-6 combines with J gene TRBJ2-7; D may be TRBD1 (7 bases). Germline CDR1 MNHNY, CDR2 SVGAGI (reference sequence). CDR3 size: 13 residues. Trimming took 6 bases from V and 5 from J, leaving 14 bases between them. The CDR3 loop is CASRRQGGDEQYF. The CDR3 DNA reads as TGTGCCAGCAGAAGACAGGGCGGGGACGAGCAGTACTTC.

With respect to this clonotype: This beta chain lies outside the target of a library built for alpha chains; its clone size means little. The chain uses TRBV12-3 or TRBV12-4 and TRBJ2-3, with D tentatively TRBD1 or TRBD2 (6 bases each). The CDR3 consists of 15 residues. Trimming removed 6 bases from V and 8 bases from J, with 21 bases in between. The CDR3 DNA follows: TGTGCCAGCAGCCACCTGGGGGCAGGGGAGGTTACGCAGTATTTT. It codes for CASSHLGAGEVTQYF.

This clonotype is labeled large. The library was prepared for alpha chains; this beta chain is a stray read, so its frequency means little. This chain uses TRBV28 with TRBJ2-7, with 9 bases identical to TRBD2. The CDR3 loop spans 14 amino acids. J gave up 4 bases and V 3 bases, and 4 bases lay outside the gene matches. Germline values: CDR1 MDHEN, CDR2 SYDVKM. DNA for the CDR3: TGTGCCAGCAGTTTGGGCGGGAGGGTATACGAGCAGTACTTC. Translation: CASSLGGRVYEQYF.

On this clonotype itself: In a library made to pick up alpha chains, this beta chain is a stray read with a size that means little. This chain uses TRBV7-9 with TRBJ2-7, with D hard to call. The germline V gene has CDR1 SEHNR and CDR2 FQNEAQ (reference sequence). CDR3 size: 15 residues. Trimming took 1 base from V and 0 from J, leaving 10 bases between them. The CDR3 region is CASSLGPDVSYEQYF. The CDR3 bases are TGTGCCAGCAGCTTAGGGCCGGACGTCTCCTACGAGCAGTACTTC.

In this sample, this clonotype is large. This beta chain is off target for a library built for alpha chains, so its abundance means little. This chain's CDR3 is CASSFSTGELFF. CDR3 DNA sequence: TGTGCCAGTAGTTTTTCAACCGGGGAGCTGTTTTTT. The chain links TRBV19 to TRBJ2-2; D unresolved. The germline V gene encodes CDR1 LNHDA and CDR2 SQIVND (reference sequence). This CDR3 region has 12 residues. V lost 5 bases and J 5 bases, leaving 6 bases between the germline ends.

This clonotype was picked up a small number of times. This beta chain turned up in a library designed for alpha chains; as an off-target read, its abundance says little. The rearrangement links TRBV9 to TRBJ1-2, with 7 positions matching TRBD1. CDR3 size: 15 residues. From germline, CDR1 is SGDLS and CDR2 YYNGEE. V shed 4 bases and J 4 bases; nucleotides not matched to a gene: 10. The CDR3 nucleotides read TGTGCCAGCAGCCCCCGGACAGGCGGGGGCTATGGCTACACCTTC. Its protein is CASSPRTGGGYGYTF.

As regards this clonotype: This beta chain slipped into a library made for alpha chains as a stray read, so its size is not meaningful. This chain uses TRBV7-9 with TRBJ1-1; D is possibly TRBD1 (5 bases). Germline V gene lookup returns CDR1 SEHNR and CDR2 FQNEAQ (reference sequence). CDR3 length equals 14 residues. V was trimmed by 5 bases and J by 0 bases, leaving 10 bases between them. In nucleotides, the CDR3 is TGTGCCAGCAGCAAGGGACGGCTGAACACTGAAGCTTTCTTT. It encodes CASSKGRLNTEAFF.

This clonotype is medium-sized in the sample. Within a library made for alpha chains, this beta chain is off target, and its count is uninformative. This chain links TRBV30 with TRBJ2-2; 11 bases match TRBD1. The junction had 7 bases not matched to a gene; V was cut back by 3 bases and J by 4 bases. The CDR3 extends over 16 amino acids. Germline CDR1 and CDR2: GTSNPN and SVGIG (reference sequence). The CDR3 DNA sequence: TGTGCCTGGAGAGACCTGGGACAGGGGGTCACCGGGGAGCTGTTTTTT. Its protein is CAWRDLGQGVTGELFF.

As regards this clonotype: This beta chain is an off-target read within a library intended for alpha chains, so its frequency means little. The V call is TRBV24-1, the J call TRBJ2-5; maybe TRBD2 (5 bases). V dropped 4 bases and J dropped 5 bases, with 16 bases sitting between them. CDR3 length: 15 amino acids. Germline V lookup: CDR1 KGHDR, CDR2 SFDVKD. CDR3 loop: CATSEGSGLGETQYF. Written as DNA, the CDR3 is TGTGCCACCAGTGAGGGGAGTGGGCTTGGGGAGACCCAGTACTTC.

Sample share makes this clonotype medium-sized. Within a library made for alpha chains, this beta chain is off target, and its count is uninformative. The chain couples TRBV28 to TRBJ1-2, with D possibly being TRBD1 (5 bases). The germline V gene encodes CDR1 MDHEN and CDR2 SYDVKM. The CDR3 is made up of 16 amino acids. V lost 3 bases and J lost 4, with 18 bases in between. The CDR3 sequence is CASSLGRIQRAYGYTF. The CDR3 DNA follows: TGTGCCAGCAGTTTGGGACGAATTCAACGGGCCTATGGCTACACCTTC.

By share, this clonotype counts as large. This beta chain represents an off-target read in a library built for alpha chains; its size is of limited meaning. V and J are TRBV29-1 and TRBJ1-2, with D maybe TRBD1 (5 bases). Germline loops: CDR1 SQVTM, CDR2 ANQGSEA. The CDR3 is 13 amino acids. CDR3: CSTWDRDDYGYTF. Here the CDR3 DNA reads TGCAGTACATGGGACCGGGACGACTATGGCTACACCTTC.

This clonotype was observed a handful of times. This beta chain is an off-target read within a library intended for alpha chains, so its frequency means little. CDR3 coding DNA: TGTGCCAGCAGCTTAGGGGCACTAGCGGTTGAGCAGTTCTTC. Residues: CASSLGALAVEQFF. V is TRBV11-3 and J is TRBJ2-1, with TRBD2 matching 8 bases. Unmatched junction bases numbered 5, after V lost 1 base and J lost 9 bases. Germline lookup yields CDR1 SGHNT and CDR2 YENEEA. This CDR3 spans 14 amino acids.

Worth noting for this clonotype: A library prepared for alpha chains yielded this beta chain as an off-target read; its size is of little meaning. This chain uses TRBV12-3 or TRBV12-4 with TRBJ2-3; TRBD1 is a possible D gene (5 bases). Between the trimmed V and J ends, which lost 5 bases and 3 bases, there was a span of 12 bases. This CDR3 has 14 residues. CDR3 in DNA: TGTGCCAGCAGTCCCGGACACCCAACAGATACGCAGTATTTT. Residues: CASSPGHPTDTQYF.

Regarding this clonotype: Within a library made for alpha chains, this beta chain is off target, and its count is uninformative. Here the CDR3 reads CASSYDRSIAKNIQYF. The CDR3 region has the DNA TGTGCCAGCAGTTATGACAGAAGTATAGCCAAAAACATTCAGTACTTC. This chain connects TRBV6-2 or TRBV6-3 to TRBJ2-4; possible D gene TRBD1, 5 bases. Germline CDR1 MNHEY, CDR2 SVGEGT. This CDR3 is built from 16 residues. The ends were cut back, 3 bases at V and 0 bases at J, with 12 bases in the middle.

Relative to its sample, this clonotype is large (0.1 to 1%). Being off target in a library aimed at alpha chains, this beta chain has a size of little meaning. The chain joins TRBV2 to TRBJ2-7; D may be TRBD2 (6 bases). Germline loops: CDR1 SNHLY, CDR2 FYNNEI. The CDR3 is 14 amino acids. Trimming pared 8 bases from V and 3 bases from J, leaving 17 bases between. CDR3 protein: CASRGTPRDYEQYF. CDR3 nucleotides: TGTGCCAGCCGAGGGACTCCTAGGGACTACGAGCAGTACTTC.

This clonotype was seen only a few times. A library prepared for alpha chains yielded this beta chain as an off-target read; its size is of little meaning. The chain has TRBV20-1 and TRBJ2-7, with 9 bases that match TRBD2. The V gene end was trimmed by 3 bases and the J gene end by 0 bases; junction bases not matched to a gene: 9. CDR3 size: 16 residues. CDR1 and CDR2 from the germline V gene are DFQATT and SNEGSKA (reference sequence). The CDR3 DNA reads TGCAGTGCTAGTGGGGGACTAGCTAGGAGCTCCTACGAGCAGTACTTC. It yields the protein CSASGGLARSSYEQYF.

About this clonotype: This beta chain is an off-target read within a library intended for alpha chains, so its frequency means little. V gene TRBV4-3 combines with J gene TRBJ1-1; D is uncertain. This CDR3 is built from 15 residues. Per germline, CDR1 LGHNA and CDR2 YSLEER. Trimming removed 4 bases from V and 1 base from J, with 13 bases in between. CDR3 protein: CASSPAPTENTEAFF. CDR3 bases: TGCGCCAGCAGCCCTGCTCCGACGGAGAACACTGAAGCTTTCTTT.